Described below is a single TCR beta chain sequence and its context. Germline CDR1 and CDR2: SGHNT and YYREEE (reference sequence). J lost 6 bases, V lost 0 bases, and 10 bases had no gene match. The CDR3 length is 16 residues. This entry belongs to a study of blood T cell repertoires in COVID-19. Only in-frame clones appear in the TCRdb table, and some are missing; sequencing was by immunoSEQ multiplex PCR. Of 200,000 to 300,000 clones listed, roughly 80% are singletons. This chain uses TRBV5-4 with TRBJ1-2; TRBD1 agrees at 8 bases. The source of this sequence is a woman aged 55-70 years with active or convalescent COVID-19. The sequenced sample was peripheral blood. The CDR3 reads CASSLDRGLGYDGYTF. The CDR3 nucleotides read TGTGCCAGCAGCTTGGACAGGGGGTTGGGGTATGATGGCTACACCTTC.